This passage covers 15 T cell receptor beta chains from one sample sequenced in a study of cytomegalovirus exposure and HLA in healthy donors. Generated by immunoSEQ multiplex PCR, the TCRdb table keeps only in-frame clones and is missing some. The table records more than 110,000 clones, almost 85% of them present only once. Sequencing used PBMCs. The receptors originated from a woman aged 25 to 39 in good health and CMV-seronegative.

The V gene is TRBV4-2, the J gene TRBJ2-3; D remains ambiguous. In germline, CDR1 is LGHNA, CDR2 YNFKEQ. This CDR3 region has 15 residues. V was pared by 2 bases and J by 0 bases, with 9 bases between. The CDR3 spells CASSQPETSTDTQYF. The CDR3 nucleotides are TGTGCCAGCAGCCAACCCGAGACTAGCACAGATACGCAGTATTTT.

The DNA of the CDR3 is TGTGCCAGCAGCCCCCGTCTTCAGGGGTTCTCGAGGGAGCAGTACTTC. Residues: CASSPRLQGFSREQYF. The genes are TRBV11-1 and TRBJ2-7, with a weak D call TRBD1 (6 bases). Germline CDR1 SGHAT, CDR2 FQDESV (reference sequence). V shed 5 bases and J shed 7 bases, with 24 bases lying between them. The CDR3 runs to 16 residues.

V usage is TRBV4-3 and J usage is TRBJ2-2; the match to TRBD1 covers 8 bases. The CDR3 covers 17 residues. V shed 2 bases and J 2 bases; nucleotides not matched to a gene: 7. The germline V gene encodes CDR1 LGHNA and CDR2 YSLEER. The CDR3, as DNA: TGCGCCAGCAGCCAATCCCCGGGACAGGACAACACCGGGGAGCTGTTTTTT. Translation: CASSQSPGQDNTGELFF.

For the CDR3, the DNA is TGTGCCAGCTCACCAATGACAGCCGAGCAGTTCTTC. Protein sequence: CASSPMTAEQFF. The rearrangement uses TRBV18 and TRBJ2-1; D may be TRBD1 (5 bases). V gave up 2 bases and J gave up 10 bases, with 9 bases separating them. The CDR3 extends over 12 amino acids. Germline values: CDR1 KGHSH, CDR2 LQKENI.

This clone was seen a single time. The V call is TRBV5-1, the J call TRBJ2-3, with 7 positions matching TRBD2. Trimming removed 7 bases from V and 1 base from J; junction bases left unmatched: 12. CDR3 length: 16 amino acids. Per germline, CDR1 SGHRS and CDR2 YFSETQ. Written as DNA, the CDR3 is TGCGCCAGCCGCCCCCTTATAAGCGGGGGCACAGATACGCAGTATTTT. As protein: CASRPLISGGTDTQYF.

The chain carries TRBV27 and TRBJ2-7, with TRBD2 as a possible D gene (6 bases). Germline assignment: CDR1 MNHEY and CDR2 SMNVEV (reference sequence). With 5 bases removed from V and 4 bases from J, the gap between germline ends came to 21 bases. This CDR3 is built from 16 residues. This CDR3 reads CASSPPPGRSFYEQYF. The CDR3 region has the DNA TGTGCCAGCAGTCCCCCCCCAGGGAGGTCTTTTTACGAGCAGTACTTC.

The chain carries TRBV2 and TRBJ2-1; tentatively, D is TRBD2 (5 bases). Per germline, CDR1 SNHLY and CDR2 FYNNEI. The CDR3 is 12 amino acids. Deletions cut 3 bases from V and 12 bases from J, with 12 bases between. The CDR3 sequence is CASSDRLAGQFF. CDR3 DNA: TGTGCCAGCAGTGATCGGCTAGCAGGGCAGTTCTTC.

The chain combines TRBV5-1 with TRBJ1-2, with D tentatively TRBD1 (5 bases). The V end was cut by 1 base, the J end by 7 bases, with 11 bases between. The CDR3 extends over 13 amino acids. Germline V gives CDR1 SGHRS, CDR2 YFSETQ. CDR3 amino acids: CASSLSGLGGYTF. CDR3 sequence (DNA): TGCGCCAGCAGCTTGTCAGGGTTGGGTGGCTACACCTTC.

The gene calls are TRBV28 and TRBJ1-4; D may be TRBD1 (5 bases). Germline-derived CDR1 and CDR2 are MDHEN and SYDVKM. Trimming stripped 6 bases from V and 10 bases from J, with 24 bases between. CDR3 length: 16 amino acids. The CDR3 DNA follows: TGTGCCAGCAGACCCGTCGACAGTTTACAAGTGGGAAAACTGTTTTTT. This codes for CASRPVDSLQVGKLFF. The complete variable domain, with remaining parts taken from reference TRBV28 and TRBJ1-4, reads DVKVTQSSRYLVKRTGEKVFLECVQDMDHENMFWYRQDPGLGLRLIYFSYDVKMKEKGDIPEGYSVSREKKERFSLILESASTNQTSMYLCASRPVDSLQVGKLFFGSGTQLSVL.

The chain uses TRBV11-1 and TRBJ2-5; TRBD1 aligns across 7 bases. This CDR3 comprises 15 residues. J was trimmed by 2 bases and V by 5 bases; bases with no gene match: 8. CDR1 and CDR2 (germline): SGHAT, FQDESV (reference sequence). CDR3 coding DNA: TGTGCCAGCAGCCCGCGACCGACAGGGCAAGAGACCCAGTACTTC. This gives the protein CASSPRPTGQETQYF. The variable domain in full, completed from reference TRBV11-1 and TRBJ2-5, reads EAEVAQSPRYKITEKSQAVAFWCDPISGHATLYWYRQILGQGPELLVQFQDESVVDDSQLPKDRFSAERLKGVDSTLKIQPAELGDSAMYLCASSPRPTGQETQYFGPGTRLLVL.

This rearrangement joins TRBV9 to TRBJ2-2; TRBD1 aligns across 9 bases. Germline V gene data show CDR1 as SGDLS and CDR2 as YYNGEE. The CDR3 is 14 residues long. The trim removed 3 bases at V and 6 bases at J, leaving 3 bases unmatched. The CDR3 nucleotides are TGTGCCAGCAGCGCTTACAGGGGGCCCGGGGAGCTGTTTTTT. Translating it yields CASSAYRGPGELFF.

Here the CDR3 reads CSVEGQEADTQYF. CDR3 DNA sequence: TGCAGCGTTGAGGGCCAGGAGGCAGATACGCAGTATTTT. V and J are TRBV29-1 and TRBJ2-3; D is perhaps TRBD2 (5 bases). Germline lookup yields CDR1 SQVTM and CDR2 ANQGSEA. The length of the CDR3 is 13 residues. V lost 3 bases to trimming and J lost 4 bases, with 11 bases between them.

The chain recombines TRBV2 with TRBJ1-4; 7 bases map to TRBD1. This CDR3 is 14 amino acids long. Germline CDR1 reads SNHLY; CDR2 reads FYNNEI. The ends lost 2 bases at V and 8 bases at J; junction bases unmatched: 5. Here the CDR3 DNA reads TGTGCCAGCAGTGAATCGACAGGGCGCGAAAAACTGTTTTTT. Translation: CASSESTGREKLFF.

V and J are TRBV5-1 and TRBJ1-5, with 8 bases matching TRBD1. The CDR3 length is 14 residues. Germline values: CDR1 SGHRS, CDR2 YFSETQ. V shed 0 bases and J 6 bases; nucleotides not matched to a gene: 2. The CDR3 region has the DNA TGCGCCAGCAGCTTGGATCAGGGGGCTCAGCCCCAGCATTTT. This encodes CASSLDQGAQPQHF.

This clone was recorded a few times. V is TRBV5-1 and J is TRBJ2-2; a possible D gene is TRBD2 (5 bases). The V gene's germline CDR1 is SGHRS and CDR2 YFSETQ. Deletions cut 4 bases from V and 4 bases from J, with 11 bases between. The CDR3 contains 14 residues. DNA for the CDR3: TGCGCCAGCAGCAGGGAGATTAGCACCGGGGAGCTGTTTTTT. Its translation is CASSREISTGELFF.